This TCR beta chain was recorded in a study of blood T cells in healthy people across ages. Study overall: Per every two T cells, about one barcoded beta molecule was captured by template switching. The study, taken as a whole, reports: The percentage of naive T cells correlated strongly with TCR beta diversity. Diversity estimated from one million T cells was considered an underestimate. TCR beta diversity per million T cells fell roughly linearly with age.

Comment on this clonotype: Antigen specificity is unknown.

A second about 7 to 11 cycle PCR used barcoded and J-beta primers. From the 5' RACE reads, TCRdb called clonotypes with MiXCR, one entry per CDR3 protein. The table has just over 800,000 distinct CDR3 sequences, 60% to 80% seen once; the top ten hold 28%. Sample: blood. This receptor was taken from a man in his thirties or forties in good health.

CDR3 residues: CASSQVPPGGLTDTQYF. The CDR3 DNA follows: TGTGCCAGCAGCCAAGTTCCCCCCGGGGGGCTCACAGATACGCAGTATTTT. This sequence joins TRBV4-2 and TRBJ2-3; D may be TRBD2 (7 bases). Looked up from germline, CDR1 is LGHNA and CDR2 is YNFKEQ. Trimming removed 1 base from V and 2 bases from J, with 16 bases in between. The CDR3 consists of 17 residues.